The following is a TCR beta chain sequence with its context. Its antigen is undetermined. An Oncomine TCR Beta short-read assay was used to sequence the DNA from cultured CD4+ T cells. Genomic DNA from cultured CD4+ T cells was extracted. TCRdb reanalysed the PCR reads using MiXCR and keeps one entry per CDR3 protein. The table shows approximately 4,900 distinct CDR3 sequences, with 44% occurring only once. This sample is drawn from a study of vaccination and CD4 T cells after COVID-19. Study in general: Convalescent individuals numbered four females and six males, two being Hispanic. The authors gave control cultures a CEFX pool, an HIV-1 Nef pool, or no peptide.

Treatment: approximately nine-day PBMC culture with coronavirus spike peptide pools or control peptides (ViraFEST assay). CDR3 length: 13 residues. Trimming pared 1 base from V and 5 bases from J, leaving 8 bases between. Material: CD4+ T cells from blood, cultured in vitro, obtained after SARS-CoV-2 vaccination. This chain links TRBV12-3 or TRBV12-4 with TRBJ2-5; D not resolved. This receptor was obtained from a human donor who had recovered from COVID-19. The CDR3 reads CASSLGSSETQYF. CDR3 nucleotide sequence: TGTGCCAGCAGTTTAGGGTCGAGCGAGACCCAGTACTTC.